The present T cell receptor (beta chain) was sequenced within a study of CDR3 diversity in severe acne. In TCRdb, the PCR reads were re-called with MiXCR into one record per CDR3 protein. Of fewer than 90,000 distinct CDR3 sequences detected, around 54% appear once; the ten largest clones hold approximately 10%. The sequence derives from a male donor with severe acne vulgaris. The material sequenced was blood.

In DNA, the CDR3 is TGCAGTGCTAGAGAGATTGAGACCCAGTACTTC. Amino acid sequence: CSAREIETQYF. The rearrangement links TRBV20-1 to TRBJ2-5, with D hard to call. Germline CDR1 and CDR2: DFQATT and SNEGSKA (reference sequence). This CDR3 has 11 amino acids. V was pared by 0 bases and J by 5 bases, with 4 bases between.